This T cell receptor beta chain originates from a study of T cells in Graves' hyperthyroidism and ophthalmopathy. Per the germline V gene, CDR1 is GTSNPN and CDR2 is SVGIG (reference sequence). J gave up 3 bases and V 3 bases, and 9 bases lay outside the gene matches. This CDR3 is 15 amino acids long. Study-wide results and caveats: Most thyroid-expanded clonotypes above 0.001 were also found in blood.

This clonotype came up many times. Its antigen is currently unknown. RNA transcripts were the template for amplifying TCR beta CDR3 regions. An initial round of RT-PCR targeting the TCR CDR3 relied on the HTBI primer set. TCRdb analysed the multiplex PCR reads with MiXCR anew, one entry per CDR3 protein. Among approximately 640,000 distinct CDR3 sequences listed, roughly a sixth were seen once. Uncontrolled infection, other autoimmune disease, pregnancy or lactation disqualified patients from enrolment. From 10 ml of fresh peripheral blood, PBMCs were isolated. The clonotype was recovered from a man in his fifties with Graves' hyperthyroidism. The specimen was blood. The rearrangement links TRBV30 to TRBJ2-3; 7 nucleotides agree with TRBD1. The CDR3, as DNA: TGTGCCTGGAGGCTGTACAGGGGTTTAACAGATACGCAGTATTTT. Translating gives CAWRLYRGLTDTQYF.